What follows are 29 T cell receptor beta chains derived from one specimen sequenced in a study of T-cell memory formation after mild COVID-19. One entry per CDR3 protein results from TCRdb running MiXCR on the 5' RACE reads. This table holds about 170,000 distinct CDR3 sequences, over 10% found once. Sequencing used PBMCs or a T cell subset sorted from them (not recorded which). The receptors derive from a man younger than 30 who had mild COVID-19 (a few samples of this study predate the infection). Cell type and time point are not known.

This sequence joins TRBV5-1 and TRBJ2-7; 9 nucleotides match TRBD2. This CDR3 contains 16 residues. Germline CDR1 and CDR2: SGHRS and YFSETQ. V gave up 2 bases and J gave up 7 bases; unmatched junction bases: 13. The CDR3 spells CASSFSPSGALGEQYV. The CDR3 DNA reads TGCGCCAGCAGCTTTTCACCTAGCGGGGCCCTAGGGGAGCAGTACGTC.

The chain joins TRBV12-3 or TRBV12-4 to TRBJ1-2, with unresolved D. V was cut by 4 bases and J by 4 bases, with 13 bases left in between. The CDR3 is made up of 14 amino acids. The CDR3 region is CASSSAAVAYGYTF. The CDR3 coding sequence is TGTGCCAGCAGTTCCGCCGCAGTAGCCTATGGCTACACCTTC.

V gene TRBV5-4 combines with J gene TRBJ1-2; 7 bases are shared with TRBD1. Losses at the gene ends were 0 bases for V and 6 bases for J; bases not matched to a gene: 11. The germline gives CDR1 SGHNT, CDR2 YYREEE (reference sequence). The CDR3 sequence is 16 residues long. The CDR3 spells CASSLGSPQGYNGYTF. CDR3 nucleotide sequence: TGTGCCAGCAGCTTGGGATCTCCACAGGGGTATAATGGCTACACCTTC.

This clonotype came up a few times. The chain uses TRBV7-9 and TRBJ1-4, with D perhaps matching TRBD1 (5 bases). The CDR3 runs 15 residues. Trimming shortened V by 8 bases and J by 11 bases, and 24 bases separated the two germline ends. Germline lookup yields CDR1 SEHNR and CDR2 FQNEAQ (reference sequence). CDR3 region: CASSLGQGGGGKLFF. The CDR3 nucleotides are TGTGCCAGCTCTCTGGGGCAGGGCGGAGGCGGGAAACTGTTTTTT.

The rearrangement links TRBV4-1 to TRBJ1-4; TRBD1 matches 8 bases. V gave up 3 bases and J gave up 5 bases; unmatched junction bases: 8. This CDR3 region has 16 residues. Germline CDR1 and CDR2: MGHRA and YSYEKL. The CDR3 spells CASSQDSGQANEKLFF. The CDR3, as DNA: TGCGCCAGCAGCCAGGATTCGGGACAGGCGAATGAAAAACTGTTTTTT.

The CDR3 region is CAISRGTEQYF. The CDR3 nucleotides read TGTGCCATCAGCAGGGGTACGGAGCAGTACTTC. The chain couples TRBV10-3 to TRBJ2-7, with a tentative D call TRBD1 (6 bases). The CDR3 length is 11 residues. V shed 6 bases and J shed 7 bases, with 10 bases lying between them. Germline-derived CDR1 and CDR2 are ENHRY and SYGVKD.

Ten or more counts support this clonotype. The genes are TRBV19 and TRBJ2-7; 7 bases match TRBD1. J was trimmed by 0 bases and V by 5 bases; bases with no gene match: 7. CDR1 and CDR2 from the germline V gene are LNHDA and SQIVND (reference sequence). The CDR3 has 15 residues. The CDR3, as DNA: TGTGCCAGTAGTTGGGGGACAGATAGCTCCTACGAGCAGTACTTC. Its protein product is CASSWGTDSSYEQYF.

This clonotype was found a few times. This chain links TRBV6-1 with TRBJ1-2; tentatively, D is TRBD1 (5 bases). The germline CDR1 and CDR2 sequences are MNHNS and SASEGT. The V end lost 3 bases, the J end lost 2 bases, and 7 bases lay between the germline ends. This CDR3 has 13 residues. The CDR3 loop is CASSDWGNYGYTF. In nucleotides, the CDR3 is TGTGCCAGCAGTGACTGGGGGAACTATGGCTACACCTTC.

This clonotype was seen a few times. The V call is TRBV5-1, the J call TRBJ2-5; no firm D call. The length of the CDR3 is 15 residues. V lost 2 bases and J 4 bases, leaving 15 bases between the germline ends. CDR1 and CDR2 from the germline V gene are SGHRS and YFSETQ. The CDR3 spells CASSLQHWPRETQYF. As DNA, the CDR3 is TGCGCCAGCAGCTTACAACACTGGCCTAGAGAGACCCAGTACTTC.

This clonotype was observed a handful of times. The chain couples TRBV2 to TRBJ2-7; possible D gene TRBD2, 5 bases. Germline V gene sequence: CDR1 SNHLY, CDR2 FYNNEI. V lost 6 bases, J lost 3 bases, and 12 bases lay in between. This CDR3 is 13 amino acids long. CDR3 loop: CASSLDGNYEQYV. CDR3 nucleotide sequence: TGTGCCAGCAGCCTGGACGGGAACTACGAGCAGTACGTC.

This clonotype was detected a few times. J is TRBJ2-3 and V is TRBV7-3; 7 nucleotides match TRBD2. Per germline, CDR1 SGHTA and CDR2 FQGTGA. CDR3 length: 13 residues. The V segment lost 5 bases and the J segment 7 bases; nucleotides outside the gene matches: 6. CDR3 sequence (DNA): TGTGCCAGCAGCGACCTGGGGGGGAATACGCAGTATTTT. It encodes CASSDLGGNTQYF.

The chain joins TRBV3-1 to TRBJ2-7, with D tentatively TRBD1 or TRBD2 (6 bases each). V was pared by 5 bases and J by 6 bases, with 23 bases between. The V gene's germline CDR1 is LGHDT and CDR2 YNNKEL (reference sequence). The CDR3 length is 16 residues. The CDR3 here is CASSFNPRGLQSEQYF. CDR3 nucleotide sequence: TGTGCCAGCAGCTTCAACCCCCGGGGGCTGCAAAGCGAGCAGTACTTC.

This clonotype has only a few counts. The J gene is TRBJ2-5, the V gene TRBV7-2; 7 nucleotides agree with TRBD2. The junction had 3 bases not matched to a gene; V was cut back by 0 bases and J by 2 bases. Germline V gene lookup returns CDR1 SGHTA and CDR2 FQGNSA. The CDR3 has 15 residues. CDR3 region: CASSLAWGGQETQYF. The CDR3 DNA is TGTGCCAGCAGCTTAGCGTGGGGGGGGCAAGAGACCCAGTACTTC.

The genes are TRBV25-1 and TRBJ1-2; TRBD1 matches at 8 bases. Germline CDR1 reads MGHDK; CDR2 reads SYGVNS. The CDR3 loop spans 14 amino acids. The V and J ends lost 6 bases and 5 bases, in that order; junction bases with no gene match: 8. CDR3 amino acids: CASRDRGFPYGYTF. The CDR3 nucleotides read TGTGCCAGCAGAGACAGGGGATTCCCATATGGCTACACCTTC.

The chain links TRBV7-9 to TRBJ2-7, with D uncertain. Germline CDR1 and CDR2: SEHNR and FQNEAQ (reference sequence). The CDR3 spans 14 residues. Between the trimmed V and J ends, which lost 2 bases and 4 bases, there was a span of 12 bases. The CDR3 spells CASSLFDGFYEQYV. The CDR3 DNA reads TGTGCCAGCAGCTTATTCGATGGATTTTACGAGCAGTACGTC.

This clonotype was observed a handful of times. This chain joins TRBV24-1 and TRBJ2-1; 10 positions match TRBD1. V shed 3 bases, J shed 6 bases, and the junction held 4 bases outside the gene matches. The CDR3 is 15 residues long. Germline V lookup: CDR1 KGHDR, CDR2 SFDVKD. In nucleotides, the CDR3 is TGTGCCACCAGTGATGGGGGGGACAGGGGCAATGAGCAGTTCTTC. It encodes CATSDGGDRGNEQFF.

This clonotype was counted a single time. The junction differs from germline at one of its ends, possibly a read error. This chain joins TRBV5-1 and TRBJ2-3, with no clear D. CDR3 length: 14 amino acids. Germline lookup yields CDR1 SGHRS and CDR2 YFSETQ. The CDR3 DNA is TGCGCCAGCAGCTTGGACTCGACCACAGATACGCGGTATTTT. Its translation is CASSLDSTTDTRYF.

This clonotype was seen at least ten times. V and J are TRBV5-5 and TRBJ1-5, with 7 nucleotides matching TRBD1. In germline, CDR1 is SGHKS, CDR2 YYEKEE (reference sequence). The CDR3 extends over 13 amino acids. Trimming took 2 bases from V and 11 from J; bases not matched to a gene: 7. CDR3 residues: CASSFESGTAQHF. The CDR3 DNA reads as TGTGCCAGCAGCTTTGAGTCCGGGACAGCCCAGCATTTT.

The chain uses TRBV5-1 and TRBJ2-5; D might be TRBD2 (7 bases). The CDR3 is 14 residues long. In germline, CDR1 is SGHRS, CDR2 YFSETQ. Trimming cost V 4 bases and J 5 bases, with 15 bases left between them. The CDR3 sequence: CASSAGAREETQYF. DNA for the CDR3: TGCGCCAGCAGCGCGGGGGCGCGGGAGGAGACCCAGTACTTC.

V usage is TRBV19 and J usage is TRBJ2-5, with TRBD2 identical over 13 bases. The CDR3 loop spans 17 amino acids. Germline CDR1 reads LNHDA; CDR2 reads SQIVND (reference sequence). Trimming took 1 base from V and 4 from J; bases not matched to a gene: 6. The CDR3 bases are TGTGCCAGTAGTATAGGATTGGGACTAGCGGGGTTAGAGACCCAGTACTTC. Encoded protein: CASSIGLGLAGLETQYF.

This clonotype has only a few counts. The J gene is TRBJ2-4, the V gene TRBV29-1; D gene unclear. Trimming took off 1 base at V and 0 bases at J, with 4 bases between the two ends. Germline V gives CDR1 SQVTM, CDR2 ANQGSEA. The CDR3 is made up of 13 amino acids. The CDR3 loop is CSVEGEAKNIQYF. The CDR3 nucleotides read TGCAGCGTTGAAGGGGAAGCCAAAAACATTCAGTACTTC.

This clonotype was observed a handful of times. The chain recombines TRBV28 with TRBJ2-5; no definite D call. CDR3 size: 14 residues. CDR1 is MDHEN, CDR2 SYDVKM, per germline. Trimming took 3 bases from V and 5 from J, leaving 13 bases between them. CDR3 residues: CASSFVGVWETQYF. The CDR3 DNA reads as TGTGCCAGCAGTTTCGTGGGCGTCTGGGAGACCCAGTACTTC.

This clonotype was counted ten times or more. The J gene is TRBJ2-5, the V gene TRBV7-3; TRBD2 matches 10 bases. This CDR3 contains 18 residues. The V and J ends lost 2 bases and 2 bases, in that order; junction bases with no gene match: 11. CDR1 and CDR2 (germline): SGHTA, FQGTGA. The CDR3 DNA is TGTGCCAGCAGCTTACGCCTTGGTGGACTAGCGGAACAAGAGACCCAGTACTTC. This encodes CASSLRLGGLAEQETQYF. Filled out from reference TRBV7-3 and TRBJ2-5, the complete variable domain reads GAGVSQTPSNKVTEKGKYVELRCDPISGHTALYWYRQSLGQGPEFLIYFQGTGAADDSGLPNDRFFAVRPEGSVSTLKIQRTERGDSAVYLCASSLRLGGLAEQETQYFGPGTRLLVL.

This clonotype came up a few times. The CDR3 protein is CASSQDPAAFQVDEKLFF. The DNA for the CDR3 is TGTGCCAGCAGCCAAGATCCAGCCGCATTCCAGGTGGACGAAAAACTGTTTTTT. V gene TRBV4-2 combines with J gene TRBJ1-4; D call uncertain. CDR3 size: 18 residues. V was clipped by 0 bases and J by 8 bases, with 22 bases between them. Looked up from germline, CDR1 is LGHNA and CDR2 is YNFKEQ.

V and J are TRBV20-1 and TRBJ1-5; D might be TRBD1 (5 bases). The V end lost 0 bases, the J end lost 7 bases, and 10 bases lay between the germline ends. The germline gives CDR1 DFQATT, CDR2 SNEGSKA (reference sequence). CDR3 length: 13 residues. The CDR3 coding sequence is TGCAGTGCTAGAGACCAGGGTCGGCAGCCCCAGCATTTT. Protein: CSARDQGRQPQHF.

Only a few counts were recorded for this clonotype. The V gene is TRBV19, the J gene TRBJ2-1; 9 positions match TRBD2. J lost 8 bases, V lost 1 base, and 9 bases had no gene match. The CDR3 consists of 16 residues. The V gene's germline CDR1 is LNHDA and CDR2 SQIVND (reference sequence). The CDR3 loop reads CASSIAGRGGQDEQFF. DNA of the CDR3: TGTGCCAGTAGTATAGCTGGGCGGGGGGGCCAAGATGAGCAGTTCTTC.

The chain links TRBV21-1 to TRBJ1-1; the DNA was not used to check the table's D call, TRBD1. TRBV21-1 is assigned pseudogene status. The CDR3 spans 14 residues. CDR3 region: CASRGPGSNTEAFF. The CDR3 nucleotides read TGTGCCAGCAGAGGCCCAGGGTCTAACACTGAAGCTTTCTTT.

This clonotype was seen a handful of times. The chain combines TRBV5-1 with TRBJ2-2; D is unclear. Trimming stripped 2 bases from V and 5 bases from J, with 7 bases between. From germline, CDR1 is SGHRS and CDR2 YFSETQ. This CDR3 has 13 residues. The CDR3 protein is CASSFRRTGELFF. In nucleotides, the CDR3 is TGCGCCAGCAGCTTTCGACGGACCGGGGAGCTGTTTTTT.

This clonotype has a handful of counts. V is TRBV5-1 and J is TRBJ2-7; maybe TRBD1 (6 bases). CDR3 length equals 13 residues. The V and J ends lost 2 bases and 6 bases respectively, with 12 bases between them. Germline CDR1 reads SGHRS; CDR2 reads YFSETQ. CDR3 nucleotides: TGCGCCAGCAGCTTAGTACAGGGCGGCGAGCAGTACGTC. It encodes CASSLVQGGEQYV.